The 8 T cell receptor beta chains below were found in one sample sequenced in a study of shared clonotypes between healthy human individuals. TCRdb keeps only in-frame clones here, not all; method: immunoSEQ multiplex PCR. The profile shows about 2,500,000 clones, 85% to 95% of them singletons. The sequenced sample consisted of naive CD4+ T cells sorted from blood. Indicated subset: CD45RA+ positively selected. These receptors originate from a man aged 18 to 30 in good health.

This rearrangement joins TRBV5-1 to TRBJ1-2, with a possible D match to TRBD1 (6 bases). The germline V gene encodes CDR1 SGHRS and CDR2 YFSETQ. This CDR3 has 15 amino acids. Trimming left V 4 bases short and J 2 bases short, with 15 bases between. The CDR3 DNA sequence: TGCGCCAGCAGCACCAGTTCACAGGGAAACTATGGCTACACCTTC. Translation: CASSTSSQGNYGYTF.

J is TRBJ2-4 and V is TRBV11-2; D is perhaps TRBD1 (5 bases). V lost 5 bases, J lost 5 bases, and 19 bases lay in between. The CDR3 totals 16 residues. CDR1 is SGHAT and CDR2 is FQNNGV in the germline V gene. In DNA, the CDR3 is TGTGCCAGCAGCCCAAACCTGAGTTGGGGCCAAAACATTCAGTACTTC. This encodes CASSPNLSWGQNIQYF.

This chain connects TRBV4-1 to TRBJ2-3, with D unresolved. Germline V gives CDR1 MGHRA, CDR2 YSYEKL. Trimming left V 0 bases short and J 3 bases short, with 13 bases between. The CDR3 length is 16 residues. The CDR3 DNA follows: TGCGCCAGCAGCCAAGATAGACCGACAATTACAGATACGCAGTATTTT. This codes for CASSQDRPTITDTQYF.

The V gene is TRBV11-2, the J gene TRBJ2-5, with D tentatively TRBD1 or TRBD2 (5 bases each). The CDR3 sequence is 16 residues long. V was shortened by 2 bases and J by 4 bases, with 17 bases between the two germline ends. Germline CDR1 is SGHAT and CDR2 is FQNNGV. The CDR3 spells CASSLRRDGRGETQYF. As DNA, the CDR3 is TGTGCCAGCAGCTTAAGAAGGGACGGAAGAGGAGAGACCCAGTACTTC.

For the CDR3, the DNA is TGCGCCAGCAGCTACCGACAGGGGCCAAGGAAAGATCAGCCCCAGCATTTT. Protein sequence: CASSYRQGPRKDQPQHF. The chain has TRBV4-1 and TRBJ1-5, with TRBD1 identical over 8 bases. Germline values: CDR1 MGHRA, CDR2 YSYEKL. This CDR3 region has 17 residues. The junction had 14 bases not matched to a gene; V was cut back by 5 bases and J by 5 bases.

The V call is TRBV5-1, the J call TRBJ2-4; 9 bases are a match to TRBD1. The CDR3 is 15 amino acids. After removal of 2 bases from V and 6 bases from J, the junction contained 6 bases not matched to a gene. The germline gives CDR1 SGHRS, CDR2 YFSETQ. This CDR3 is CASSFGPGQGNIQYF. The CDR3 nucleotides are TGCGCCAGCAGCTTTGGGCCGGGACAGGGAAACATTCAGTACTTC. Looking up the rest from reference TRBV5-1 and TRBJ2-4 gives the full variable domain: KAGVTQTPRYLIKTRGQQVTLSCSPISGHRSVSWYQQTPGQGLQFLFEYFSETQRNKGNFPGRFSGRQFSNSRSEMNVSTLELGDSALYLCASSFGPGQGNIQYFGAGTRLSVL.

The rearrangement uses TRBV7-9 and TRBJ2-5; D tentatively fits TRBD1 or TRBD2 (5 bases each). V lost 2 bases, J lost 5 bases, and 15 bases lay in between. Per the germline V gene, CDR1 is SEHNR and CDR2 is FQNEAQ (reference sequence). This CDR3 comprises 15 residues. The CDR3 loop reads CASSLNGEKGETQYF. The CDR3 DNA reads TGTGCCAGCAGCTTAAATGGGGAGAAGGGGGAGACCCAGTACTTC.

The rearrangement links TRBV9 to TRBJ2-2; 7 bases agree with TRBD2. This CDR3 region has 15 residues. Germline V gene lookup returns CDR1 SGDLS and CDR2 YYNGEE. Germline trimming cut 6 bases from V and 0 bases from J; bases unmatched to any gene: 5. CDR3 loop: CASTLGTTNTGELFF. The CDR3 nucleotides read TGTGCCAGCACACTGGGGACTACGAACACCGGGGAGCTGTTTTTT.